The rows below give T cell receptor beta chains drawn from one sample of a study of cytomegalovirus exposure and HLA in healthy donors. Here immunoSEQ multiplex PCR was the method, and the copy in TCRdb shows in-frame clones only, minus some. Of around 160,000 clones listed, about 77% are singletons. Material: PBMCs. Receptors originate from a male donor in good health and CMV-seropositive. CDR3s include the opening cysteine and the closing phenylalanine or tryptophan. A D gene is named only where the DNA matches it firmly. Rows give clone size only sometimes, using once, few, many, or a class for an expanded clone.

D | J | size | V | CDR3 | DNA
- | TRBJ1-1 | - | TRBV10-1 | CASSESRFGGTEAFF | TGCGCCAGCAGTGAGTCTCGGTTCGGAGGTACTGAAGCTTTCTTT
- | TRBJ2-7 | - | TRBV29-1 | CSVVGQGPYEQYF | TGCAGCGTTGTCGGTCAGGGTCCCTACGAGCAGTACTTC
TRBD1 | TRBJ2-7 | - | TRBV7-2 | CASSFGTGRRYF | TGTGCCAGCAGCTTTGGGACAGGCCGACGGTACTTC
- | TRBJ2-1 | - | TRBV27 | CASSLSFYSSYNEQFF | TGTGCCAGCAGTTTATCGTTCTATAGCTCCTACAATGAGCAGTTCTTC
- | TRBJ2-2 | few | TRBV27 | CATRGRGTGELFF | TGTGCCACCAGGGGAAGGGGTACCGGGGAGCTGTTTTTT
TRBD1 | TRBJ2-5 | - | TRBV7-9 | CASSSGQALQETQYF | TGTGCCAGCAGCTCAGGACAGGCCCTCCAAGAGACCCAGTACTTC
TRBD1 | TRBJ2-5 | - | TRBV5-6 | CASSFGQGRTQYF | TGTGCCAGCAGCTTTGGACAGGGAAGGACCCAGTACTTC
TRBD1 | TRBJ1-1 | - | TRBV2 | CASSDYRGYTEAFF | TGTGCCAGCAGCGACTACAGGGGATACACTGAAGCTTTCTTT
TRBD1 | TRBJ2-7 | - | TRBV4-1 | CASSQAPQGLSYEQYF | TGCGCCAGCAGCCAGGCCCCACAGGGGTTGTCCTACGAGCAGTACTTC
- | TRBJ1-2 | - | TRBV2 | CASRGGFGSYGYTF | TGTGCCAGCAGGGGGGGGTTCGGCTCGTATGGCTACACCTTC